This is a list of T cell receptor beta chains from one sample in a study of CD4 T cells in relation to SARS-CoV-2 and coronaviruses. Some clones are missing from TCRdb's copy, which holds only in-frame ones; the method was immunoSEQ multiplex PCR. The table includes about 19,000 clones, 77% detected once. Their antigens are not known. The sequencing input was CD4+ T cells from PBMCs, cultured in vitro. The source is a human donor in good health. Each CDR3 is given with its conserved first and last residue.

CASSLRGDRVFTNYGYTF	TRBV13	TRBJ1-2
CASSFSRTTDTQYF	TRBV7-2	TRBJ2-3
CASSSGPTGPYEQYF	TRBV5-5	TRBJ2-7
CAISPFTSGKGSTEAFF	TRBV10-3	TRBJ1-1
CASSPPPGQGSYEQYF	TRBV18	TRBJ2-7
CASRRGVTYEQYF	TRBV12-3/TRBV12-4	TRBJ2-7
CASSGRTQYF	TRBV25-1	TRBJ2-3
CASSLDTGDQETQYF	TRBV11-2	TRBJ2-5
CASKLTGVHEQFF	TRBV5-8	TRBJ2-1
CASSYSAIGVSYGYTF	TRBV6-5	TRBJ1-2
CASQWGLGEQYF	TRBV2	TRBJ2-7
CASSSSMGTSGRLSYEQYF	TRBV5-1	TRBJ2-7
CASSQVGDEKLFF	TRBV4-1	TRBJ1-4
CASSLGAGLETQYF	TRBV7-2	TRBJ2-5
CASSSRGGVTFTDTQYF	TRBV5-8	TRBJ2-3
CASSFGSGEQYF	TRBV28	TRBJ2-7
CASSQEESTGGYTF	TRBV4-3	TRBJ1-2
CASSYRETQYF	TRBV6-6	TRBJ2-5
CASSSSMAGGNTGELFF	TRBV9	TRBJ2-2
CASRRGATYEQYF	TRBV7-9	TRBJ2-7
CASSLAATSGSTDTQYF	TRBV5-1	TRBJ2-3